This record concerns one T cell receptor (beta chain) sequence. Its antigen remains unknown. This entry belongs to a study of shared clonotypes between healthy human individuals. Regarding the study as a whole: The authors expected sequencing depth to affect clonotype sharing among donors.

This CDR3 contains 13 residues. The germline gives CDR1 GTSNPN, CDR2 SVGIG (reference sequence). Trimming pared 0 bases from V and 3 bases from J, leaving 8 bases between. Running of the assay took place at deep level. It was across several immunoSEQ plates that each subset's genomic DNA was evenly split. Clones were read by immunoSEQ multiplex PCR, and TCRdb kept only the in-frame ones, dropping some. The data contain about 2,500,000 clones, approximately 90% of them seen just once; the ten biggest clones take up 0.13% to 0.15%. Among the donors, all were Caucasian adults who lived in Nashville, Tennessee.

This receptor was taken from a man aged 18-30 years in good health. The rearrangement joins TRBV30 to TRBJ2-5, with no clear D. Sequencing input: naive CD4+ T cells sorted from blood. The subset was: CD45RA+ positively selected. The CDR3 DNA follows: TGTGCCTGGAGTGTCCAACTCAAAGAGACCCAGTACTTC. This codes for CAWSVQLKETQYF.